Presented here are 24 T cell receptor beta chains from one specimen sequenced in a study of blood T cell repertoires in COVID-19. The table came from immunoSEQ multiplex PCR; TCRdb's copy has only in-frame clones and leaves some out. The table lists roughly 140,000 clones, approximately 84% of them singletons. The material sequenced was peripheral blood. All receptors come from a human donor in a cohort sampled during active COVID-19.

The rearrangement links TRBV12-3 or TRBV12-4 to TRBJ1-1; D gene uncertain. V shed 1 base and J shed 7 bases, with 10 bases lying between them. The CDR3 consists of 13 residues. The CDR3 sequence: CASSLEAALEAFF. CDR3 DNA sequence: TGTGCCAGCAGTTTAGAAGCTGCCCTTGAAGCTTTCTTT.

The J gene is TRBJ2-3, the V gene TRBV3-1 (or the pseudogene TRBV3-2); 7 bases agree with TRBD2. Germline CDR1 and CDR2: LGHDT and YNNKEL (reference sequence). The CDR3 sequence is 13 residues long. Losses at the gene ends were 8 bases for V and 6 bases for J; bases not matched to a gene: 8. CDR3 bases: TGTGCCAGCGGGGACTCCGGGGGGGATACGCAGTATTTT. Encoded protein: CASGDSGGDTQYF.

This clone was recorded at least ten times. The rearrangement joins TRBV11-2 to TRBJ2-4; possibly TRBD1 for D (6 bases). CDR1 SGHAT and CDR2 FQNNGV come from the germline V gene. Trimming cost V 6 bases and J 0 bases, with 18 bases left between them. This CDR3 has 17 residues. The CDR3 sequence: CASRRTGQKLAKNIQYF. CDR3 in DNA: TGTGCCAGCAGGCGAACCGGACAGAAACTAGCCAAAAACATTCAGTACTTC. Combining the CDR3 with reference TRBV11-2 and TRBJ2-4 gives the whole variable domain EAGVAQSPRYKIIEKRQSVAFWCNPISGHATLYWYQQILGQGPKLLIQFQNNGVVDDSQLPKDRFSAERLKGVDSTLKIQPAKLEDSAVYLCASRRTGQKLAKNIQYFGAGTRLSVL.

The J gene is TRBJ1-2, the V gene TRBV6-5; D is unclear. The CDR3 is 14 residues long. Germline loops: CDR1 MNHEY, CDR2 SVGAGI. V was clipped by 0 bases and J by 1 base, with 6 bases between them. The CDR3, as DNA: TGTGCCAGCAGTTACTCAAACAGTAACTATGGCTACACCTTC. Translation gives CASSYSNSNYGYTF.

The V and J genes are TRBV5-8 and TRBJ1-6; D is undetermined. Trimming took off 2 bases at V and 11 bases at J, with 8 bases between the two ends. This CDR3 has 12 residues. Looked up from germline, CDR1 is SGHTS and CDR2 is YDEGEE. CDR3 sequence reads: CASSLHATPLHF. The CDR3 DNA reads TGTGCCAGCAGCTTACACGCAACACCCCTCCACTTT.

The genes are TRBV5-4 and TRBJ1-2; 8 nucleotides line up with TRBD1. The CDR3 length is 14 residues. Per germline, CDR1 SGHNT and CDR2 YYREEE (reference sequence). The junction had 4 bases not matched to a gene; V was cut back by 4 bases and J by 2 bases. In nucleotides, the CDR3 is TGTGCCAGCAGCGAGGGACAGGCCAACTATGGCTACACCTTC. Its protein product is CASSEGQANYGYTF.

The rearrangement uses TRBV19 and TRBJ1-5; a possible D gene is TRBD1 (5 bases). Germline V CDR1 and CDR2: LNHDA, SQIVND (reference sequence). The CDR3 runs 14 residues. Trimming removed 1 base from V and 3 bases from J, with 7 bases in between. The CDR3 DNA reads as TGTGCCAGTAGTATAGGACAGCCCAATCAGCCCCAGCATTTT. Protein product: CASSIGQPNQPQHF. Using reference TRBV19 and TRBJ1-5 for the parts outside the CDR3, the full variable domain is DGGITQSPKYLFRKEGQNVTLSCEQNLNHDAMYWYRQDPGQGLRLIYYSQIVNDFQKGDIAEGYSVSREKKESFPLTVTSAQKNPTAFYLCASSIGQPNQPQHFGDGTRLSIL.

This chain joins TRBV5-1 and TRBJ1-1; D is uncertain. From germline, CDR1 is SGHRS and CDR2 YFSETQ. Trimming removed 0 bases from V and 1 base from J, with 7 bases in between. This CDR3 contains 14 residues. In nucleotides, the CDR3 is TGCGCCAGCAGCTTGGCAGGCACGAACACTGAAGCTTTCTTT. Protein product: CASSLAGTNTEAFF.

The CDR3 DNA reads as TGCGCCAGCAGTAACAGGGGGGACACCGGGGAGCTGTTTTTT. It specifies CASSNRGDTGELFF. The V and J genes are TRBV5-1 and TRBJ2-2; 8 bases are a match to TRBD1. J was trimmed by 3 bases and V by 5 bases; bases with no gene match: 3. From germline, CDR1 is SGHRS and CDR2 YFSETQ. This CDR3 is 14 amino acids long.

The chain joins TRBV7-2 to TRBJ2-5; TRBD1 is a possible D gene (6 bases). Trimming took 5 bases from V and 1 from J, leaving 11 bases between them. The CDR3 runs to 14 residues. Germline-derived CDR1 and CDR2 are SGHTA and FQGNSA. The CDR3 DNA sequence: TGTGCCAGCAGCAAGGGACACCGCCAAGAGACCCAGTACTTC. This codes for CASSKGHRQETQYF.

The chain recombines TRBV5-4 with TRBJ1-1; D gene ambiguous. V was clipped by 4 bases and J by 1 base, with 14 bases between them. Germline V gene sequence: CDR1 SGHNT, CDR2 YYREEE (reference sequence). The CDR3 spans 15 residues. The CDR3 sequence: CASSNRPTGNTEAFF. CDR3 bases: TGTGCCAGCAGCAACAGACCCACCGGGAACACTGAAGCTTTCTTT.

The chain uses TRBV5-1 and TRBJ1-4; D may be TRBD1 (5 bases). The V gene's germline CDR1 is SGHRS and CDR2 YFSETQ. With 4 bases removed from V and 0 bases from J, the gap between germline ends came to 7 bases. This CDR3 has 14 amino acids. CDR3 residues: CASSRTPTNEKLFF. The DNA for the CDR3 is TGCGCCAGCAGCAGGACACCAACTAATGAAAAACTGTTTTTT.

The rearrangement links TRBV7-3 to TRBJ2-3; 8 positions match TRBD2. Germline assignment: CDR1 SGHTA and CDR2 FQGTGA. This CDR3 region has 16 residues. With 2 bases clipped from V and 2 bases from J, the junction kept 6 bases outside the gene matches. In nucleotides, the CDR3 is TGTGCCAGCAGCTTACGGGGGGGCTACCCCACAGATACGCAGTATTTT. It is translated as CASSLRGGYPTDTQYF.

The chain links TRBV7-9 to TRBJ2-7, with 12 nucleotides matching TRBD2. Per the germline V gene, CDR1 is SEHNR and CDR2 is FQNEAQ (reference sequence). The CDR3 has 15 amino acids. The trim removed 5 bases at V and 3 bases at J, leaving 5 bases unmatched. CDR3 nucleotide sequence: TGTGCCAGCAGCGTCGGACTAGCGGGGATCTACGAGCAGTACTTC. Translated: CASSVGLAGIYEQYF.

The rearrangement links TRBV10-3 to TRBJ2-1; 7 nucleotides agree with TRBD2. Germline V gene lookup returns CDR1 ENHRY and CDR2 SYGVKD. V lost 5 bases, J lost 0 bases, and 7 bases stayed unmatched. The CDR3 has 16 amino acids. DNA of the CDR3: TGTGCCATCAGTCGCATAGAGCGGGGCTCCTACAATGAGCAGTTCTTC. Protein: CAISRIERGSYNEQFF.

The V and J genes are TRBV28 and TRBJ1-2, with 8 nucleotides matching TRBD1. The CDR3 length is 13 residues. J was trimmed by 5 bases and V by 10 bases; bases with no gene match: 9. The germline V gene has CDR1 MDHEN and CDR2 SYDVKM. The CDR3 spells CATLTGGPYGYTF. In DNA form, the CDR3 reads TGTGCCACCCTAACAGGGGGACCTTATGGCTACACCTTC.

CDR3 in amino acids: CASSQRLGGLNTGELFF. The CDR3 bases are TGTGCCAGCAGCCAACGTCTCGGGGGGTTGAACACCGGGGAGCTGTTTTTT. This chain uses TRBV3-1 (or the pseudogene TRBV3-2) with TRBJ2-2; TRBD2 agrees at 7 bases. The CDR3 consists of 17 residues. V shed 2 bases and J 1 base; nucleotides not matched to a gene: 7. The germline CDR1 and CDR2 sequences are LGHDT and YNNKEL (reference sequence).

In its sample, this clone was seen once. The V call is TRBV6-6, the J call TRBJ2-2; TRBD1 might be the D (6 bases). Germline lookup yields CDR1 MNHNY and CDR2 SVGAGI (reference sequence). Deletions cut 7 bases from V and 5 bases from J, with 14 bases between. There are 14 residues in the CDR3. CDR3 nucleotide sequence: TGTGCCAGCATGGAACAGGGTTGGACCGGGGAGCTGTTTTTT. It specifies CASMEQGWTGELFF.

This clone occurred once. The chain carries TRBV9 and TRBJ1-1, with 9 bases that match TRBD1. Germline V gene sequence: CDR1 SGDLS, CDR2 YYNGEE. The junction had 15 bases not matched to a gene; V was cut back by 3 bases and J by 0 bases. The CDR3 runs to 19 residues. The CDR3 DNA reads TGTGCCAGCAGCGCGAGGCGACAGGGGGATCGGGGGTTGAACACTGAAGCTTTCTTT. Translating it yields CASSARRQGDRGLNTEAFF.

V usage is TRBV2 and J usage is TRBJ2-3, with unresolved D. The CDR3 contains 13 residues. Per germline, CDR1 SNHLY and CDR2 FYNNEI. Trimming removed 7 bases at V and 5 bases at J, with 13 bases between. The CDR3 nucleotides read TGTGCCAGCAAAAACCGCTCTAAAGATACGCAGTATTTT. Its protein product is CASKNRSKDTQYF.

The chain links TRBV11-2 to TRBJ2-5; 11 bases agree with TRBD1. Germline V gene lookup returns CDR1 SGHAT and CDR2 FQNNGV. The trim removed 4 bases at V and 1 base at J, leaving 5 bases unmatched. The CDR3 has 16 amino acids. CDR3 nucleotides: TGTGCCAGCAGCTCAGGACAGGGGGCGATCCAAGAGACCCAGTACTTC. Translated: CASSSGQGAIQETQYF.

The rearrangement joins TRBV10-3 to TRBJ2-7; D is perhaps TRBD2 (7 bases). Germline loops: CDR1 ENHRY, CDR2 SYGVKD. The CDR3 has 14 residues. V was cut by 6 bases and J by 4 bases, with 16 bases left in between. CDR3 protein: CAIRKGGSQYEQYF. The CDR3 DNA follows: TGTGCCATCAGGAAGGGGGGGAGCCAATACGAGCAGTACTTC.

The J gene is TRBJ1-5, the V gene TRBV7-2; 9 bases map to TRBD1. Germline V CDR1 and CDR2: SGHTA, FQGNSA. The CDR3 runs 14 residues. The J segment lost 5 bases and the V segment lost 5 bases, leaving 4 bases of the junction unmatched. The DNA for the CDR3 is TGTGCCAGCAGCGTAGGACAGGGGCATCAGCCCCAGCATTTT. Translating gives CASSVGQGHQPQHF.

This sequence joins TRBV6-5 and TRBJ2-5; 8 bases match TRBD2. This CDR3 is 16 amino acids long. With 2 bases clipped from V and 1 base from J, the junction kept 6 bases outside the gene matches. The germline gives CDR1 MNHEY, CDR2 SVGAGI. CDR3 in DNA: TGTGCCAGCAGTTACACCGGGGGGGTATCCCAAGAGACCCAGTACTTC. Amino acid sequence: CASSYTGGVSQETQYF.